This T cell receptor (beta chain) was captured in a study of cytomegalovirus exposure and HLA in healthy donors (dated by TCRdb to between 2016 and 2019). Regarding the research as a whole: An earlier analysis of fewer than 750 of the donors reported 276 Gb of sequence data and about 120 million unique TCR beta sequences obtained from roughly 180 million T cells. Approximately 300 gigabases of sequencing data and about 92 million unique TCR sequences made up an early release that covered over 550 HLA-typed donors. Of the approximately 400 genotyped donors, 81% were placed in the genetic ancestry cluster associated with self-reported Caucasian donors. The study aimed to test whether signatures of past pathogen exposure could be identified by cataloging public T cell receptors. Using immunosequencing, the study profiled T cell repertoires from fewer than 700 subjects and related those repertoires to cytomegalovirus serostatus. Besides the first cohort of under 700 subjects, a separate validation cohort made up of about 120 different subjects was used. The study combined high-throughput TCR immunosequencing, statistical association of individual TCRs with disease status, and machine learning to predict cytomegalovirus infection status. To study patterns of TCR occurrence, a later analysis re-analyzed previously published TCR beta repertoires from 550 to 800 donors and added high-resolution HLA genotyping. Rather than using new phenotypic data, the later analysis identified candidate immune exposures from TCR beta sequences and from how often those sequences occurred across donors. In an earlier analysis of more than 550 of the donors, high-throughput TCR beta sequencing was used to judge whether each TCR beta V gene segment behaved as functional or pseudogenic. Donor age, sex, ethnicity and CMV serostatus were compiled together with the repertoire data. Genome-wide SNP genotypes for about 65% of the 666 donors were used in a later genetic analysis, which treated that subset as a discovery cohort. Every discovery cohort repertoire had been produced on one sequencing platform. HLA typing covered class I and class II loci at four-digit resolution. The number of typed donors differed by locus: roughly 629-640 for A, B, C, DRB1 and DQB1; some 500 for DQA1; some 590 for DPA1; and around 490 for DPB1. Roughly five DR-DQ haplotypes were handled as single units for association and clustering, since linkage in the cohort was strong. Among several hundred genotyped donors of the cohort, an average of approximately 220,000 unique TCR beta nucleotide sequences was sequenced per donor, of which about 19% were non-productive. The research as a whole found: In both the original and validation cohorts, the classifier was reported to diagnose cytomegalovirus status with high specificity and sensitivity. A further reported finding was that TCR beta sequences accurately predicted the HLA-A and HLA-B alleles for most subjects in the first cohort. Three of the identified cytomegalovirus-associated TCR beta chains were confirmed in vitro to be specific for cytomegalovirus antigens. Sequencing depth was assumed to be roughly uniform across donors in the presence/absence analyses, though that assumption may not hold. When HLA alleles, especially DR and DQ, strongly co-occurred, attributing TCR associations to individual alleles was difficult. This cohort had only TCR beta chains sequenced, and the lack of alpha or paired-chain data limited which features could be detected. In an earlier analysis of around 600 of the donors, most TCR beta V segments were observed in productive rearrangements about 87% or about 30% of the time, broadly matching IMGT annotations. Most TCR sequences were seen in very few donors, while some public TCRs were found in many individuals. A later analysis reported that several top co-occurrence clusters appeared linked to parvovirus B19, influenza, CMV and Epstein-Barr virus. In a later genetic analysis, a missense DCLRE1C variant was associated with V-gene and J-gene trimming of TCR beta chains, and the association was replicated in an independent cohort. The sequencing pipeline was judged likely to have produced a cluster of highly shared sequence variants as a technical artifact. According to a later analysis, TCR association rates differed among HLA loci, with DRB1 alleles showing the most associated TCRs and HLA-C alleles showing the fewest. Immune exposure information for the cohort was limited to CMV serostatus. A later analysis found that most CMV-associated TCR beta chains appeared HLA-restricted, with HLA associations seemingly driven largely by CMV exposure. Compared with equally common non-associated chains, HLA-associated TCR beta chains in a later analysis were more clonally expanded and had lower generation probabilities. Because some donors lacked HLA typing at each locus, the association tests relied only on the typed subset. Some IMGT-functional V segments, including TRBV6-2 and TRBV6-3, could not be told apart with the 87-base-pair reads, so those segments were excluded. A later analysis associated 15,000 to 20,000 TCR beta sequences with specific HLA alleles at a false discovery rate of 0.05. Correlated functional status among segregating V segments might reflect linkage disequilibrium, but an unknown experimental factor could not be ruled out. Approximately 16 rarely observed V segments, including chromosome 9 orphons, were excluded from the earlier analysis of some 590 of the donors because counts were too low. The study gave a list of some 150 TCR beta chains associated with cytomegalovirus. The authors suggested that the approach could potentially be extended to other disease states and immunological phenotypes. In a later genetic analysis, fewer N-insertions in productive TCRs were reported among donors in an Asian-associated ancestry cluster than the roughly 640-donor mean.

About this clone itself: Its binding antigen is unknown. Base quality data are lacking; no much larger clone is found one base away.

Library method: the immunoSEQ multiplex PCR assay. For the multiplex PCR, a mixture combining 60 forward primers for TCR Vbeta segments and 13 reverse primers for TCR Jbeta segments was used. The CDR3 region of rearranged TCR beta genes was amplified from genomic DNA by a multiplex PCR assay. On the Illumina HiSeq System, the amplified TCR beta libraries were sequenced as 87-base-pair reads. The authors' pipeline ran thus. Across the 700 or so repertoires, a later analysis counted around 80 million unique TCR beta chains, some 11 million of which were shared by at least two donors. A nearest-neighbor algorithm error-corrected the raw reads and collapsed the reads into unique sequences, merging closely related sequences to remove PCR and sequencing errors. Alignment of CDR3 sequences to IMGT reference sequences was used to assign V, D and J gene segments. For a sequence to be retained, a match of at least six nucleotides to both a V gene segment and a J gene segment was required. A rearrangement counted as productive if the CDR3 had no stop codons and remained in frame with V and J, and every other rearrangement counted as non-productive. Following IMGT convention, CDR3 was defined as the stretch from the second conserved V-encoded cysteine up to the conserved J-encoded phenylalanine. Sequences without an unambiguous match to a single V gene segment were excluded from the earlier analysis of several hundred of the donors. An earlier analysis of 500 to 700 of the donors classified V segments as functional when productive rearrangements were above 56.7% and as segregating when the standard deviation between donors was above 5%. A statistical classification framework was built for diagnosing cytomegalovirus status from the catalog of TCR beta chain sequences. V and J gene assignment, in a later analysis, came from comparing TCR nucleotide sequences with IMGT/GENE-DB human TR gene sequences. Using the TCRdist pipeline, a later analysis assigned CDR3 sequences along with most-parsimonious VDJ recombination scenarios. A later analysis defined each TCR beta chain by its CDR3 amino acid sequence plus V-gene family, and excluded reads lacking a unique V-gene family. To address suspected cross-contamination and a sequencing artifact, a later analysis removed a few hundred highly shared, low-generation-probability nucleotide sequences. For each public chain, a later analysis derived a clonal expansion index from normalized ranks of inferred template counts within each repertoire. In a later analysis, generation probabilities were computed with a VDJ recombination model fitted to out-of-frame rearrangements, and the resulting probabilities were checked against IGoR. Hypergeometric tests were used in a later analysis to score TCR-TCR, TCR-HLA and TCR-CMV co-occurrence, with a repertoire-size bias correction applied to the TCR pairs. To estimate false discovery rates, a later analysis permuted the HLA or CMV assignments 20 times. In a later analysis, co-occurring TCRs were grouped with DBSCAN, and TCRdist sequence similarity was added when clustering was performed within HLA-allele-positive subsets. For co-occurrence clustering, repertoires with fewer than 30,000 or more than 120,000 public chains were excluded, along with five or six repertoires with anomalous nucleotide sharing. Here the immuneACCESS table is served through TCRdb, limited to in-frame sequences with V and J called. Missing clones are a known gap in these copies; in checked studies unresolved V genes cover under half, and the rest lacks a known reason. That table gives V, J and clone size, and the DNA gave D and trimming. The sample records hundreds of thousands of clones, around 90% of which are singletons. The ten top clones hold less than 2.5% of the sample.

V is pruned by 3 bases and J by 10 bases, leaving 2 bases of the junction without a gene match. Counted from cysteine to phenylalanine, this CDR3 has 11 amino acids. Solely the CDR3 DNA is kept, with 33 bases framed from the first base. Per the germline V gene (reference sequence), WNHNN is the CDR1 and SYGVQD is the CDR2. In total, 600 or so healthy bone marrow donors made up the cohort. At the time of sampling, all cohort members were nominally healthy, though unrecorded immune exposures were likely present. The donor tested CMV seronegative and was one of the 352 seronegative cohort members. A peripheral blood sample was collected from each donor, and TCR beta sequencing was performed on peripheral blood mononuclear cells. Genomic DNA was extracted from the blood cell samples with the Qiagen DNeasy Blood Extraction Kit.

Sequencing input: PBMCs. This TCR came from a woman between 18 and 29 years old in good health and CMV-seronegative. The rearrangement joined TRBV10-1 to TRBJ1-1, and 7 junction bases match TRBD1. The DNA sequence follows: TGCGCCAGCAGTGACAACAGGGGAGCTTTCTTT. It specifies CASSDNRGAFF.